The T cell receptor (beta chain) described here comes from a study of T cell responses to AZD1222 COVID-19 vaccine. Deletions cut 5 bases from V and 4 bases from J, with 20 bases between. This CDR3 is built from 16 residues. Germline V lookup: CDR1 MNHEY, CDR2 SMNVEV (reference sequence). TCRdb's table, derived via immunoSEQ multiplex PCR, lists solely in-frame clones and lacks some. The sample includes about 90,000 clones, roughly 90% of them seen just once. J is TRBJ2-5 and V is TRBV27, with a possible D match to TRBD2 (6 bases). This TCR derives from an adult who received the AZD1222 COVID-19 vaccine. The specimen comprised peripheral blood, sampled 28 days after the second AZD1222 dose. The CDR3 loop reads CASSDDGTAGGETQYF. CDR3 DNA sequence: TGTGCCAGCAGTGACGATGGGACGGCCGGGGGAGAGACCCAGTACTTC.